This TCR beta chain stems from a study of T-cell memory formation after mild COVID-19. This clonotype appeared a few times. With V trimmed by 6 bases and J by 6 bases, 6 bases remained unmatched. This CDR3 contains 14 residues. CDR1 and CDR2 (germline): SGHTA, FQGNSA. TCRdb reprocessed the 5' RACE reads via MiXCR and lists one record per CDR3 protein. The data contain around 300,000 distinct CDR3 sequences, about 13% of them singletons. The specimen sequenced was PBMCs or a T cell subset sorted from them (not recorded which). The rearrangement uses TRBV7-2 and TRBJ1-5; TRBD1 aligns across 9 bases. This clonotype was sampled from a man younger than 30 who had mild COVID-19 (a few samples of this study predate the infection). Cell type and time point are not known. CDR3 coding DNA: TGTGCCAGCAGGAAACAGGGGGCGATTCAGCCCCAGCATTTT. Amino acids: CASRKQGAIQPQHF.